The 13 T cell receptor beta chains below were found in one sample sequenced in a study of T cell responses to AZD1222 COVID-19 vaccine (dated by TCRdb to about 2021). In light of the paper, this sample's time point label describes: baseline before first vaccination. Library preparation used the immunoSEQ multiplex PCR assay. In its TCRdb copy, this immuneACCESS table keeps in-frame sequences only and misses some clones. Where compared with another copy, unresolved V genes explain less than half of these, and the others have no known cause. The sample contains roughly 170,000 clones, just under 95% of them found a single time. In total, the top ten clones hold 0.7% to 0.9% of the sample. The sequences come from peripheral blood, collected on day 0 of AZD1222 vaccination. Receptors were obtained from an adult in good health.

The chain is built from TRBV7-2 and TRBJ1-1, with TRBD1 as a possible D gene (5 bases). Trimming left V 5 bases short and J 1 base short, with 14 bases between. CDR3 size: 15 residues. Germline lookup yields CDR1 SGHTA and CDR2 FQGNSA. CDR3 sequence: CASSLRDRPNTEAFF. CDR3 DNA: TGTGCCAGCAGCCTCAGGGACCGACCGAACACTGAAGCTTTCTTT.

The chain couples TRBV5-1 to TRBJ1-2, with D possibly being TRBD1 (5 bases). CDR1 SGHRS and CDR2 YFSETQ come from the germline V gene. The V gene lost 0 bases and the J gene lost 8 bases, with 14 bases spanning the gap. The CDR3 runs to 14 residues. CDR3 sequence reads: CASSLEAGAGGYTF. The CDR3 nucleotides are TGCGCCAGCAGCTTGGAAGCTGGGGCGGGAGGCTACACCTTC.

V gene TRBV30 combines with J gene TRBJ2-6; TRBD1 might be the D (5 bases). Trimming removed 4 bases at V and 6 bases at J, with 13 bases between. CDR1 is GTSNPN and CDR2 is SVGIG in the germline V gene (reference sequence). The CDR3 totals 14 residues. The CDR3 sequence is CAWNPRGKANVLTF. The CDR3 region has the DNA TGTGCCTGGAACCCAAGGGGCAAGGCCAACGTCCTGACTTTC.

V is TRBV5-1 and J is TRBJ1-4, with 8 nucleotides matching TRBD1. Germline values: CDR1 SGHRS, CDR2 YFSETQ. The CDR3 spans 15 residues. Unmatched junction bases numbered 8, after V lost 4 bases and J lost 6 bases. The CDR3 DNA reads TGCGCCAGCAGCATGACAGGGGCTCCCTATGAAAAACTGTTTTTT. Protein: CASSMTGAPYEKLFF.

The rearrangement uses TRBV11-1 and TRBJ2-2, with D hard to call. This CDR3 contains 12 residues. The V gene lost 6 bases and the J gene lost 7 bases, with 9 bases spanning the gap. Germline values: CDR1 SGHAT, CDR2 FQDESV (reference sequence). CDR3 sequence (DNA): TGTGCCAGCAGTCAGGAGATCGGGGAGCTGTTTTTT. Translation gives CASSQEIGELFF.

The chain recombines TRBV28 with TRBJ1-6; weak D call: TRBD1 (5 bases). V was clipped by 5 bases and J by 7 bases, with 12 bases between them. This CDR3 spans 14 amino acids. Germline V gene data show CDR1 as MDHEN and CDR2 as SYDVKM. The CDR3 here is CASSTGTVNSPLHF. CDR3 sequence (DNA): TGTGCCAGCAGTACTGGGACGGTGAATTCACCCCTCCACTTT.

The chain joins TRBV11-2 to TRBJ2-7; TRBD1 aligns across 10 bases. The V gene's germline CDR1 is SGHAT and CDR2 FQNNGV. This CDR3 is built from 15 residues. V lost 6 bases to trimming and J lost 4 bases; unmatched junction nucleotides: 9. CDR3 nucleotides: TGTGCCAGCAGACTTCCGGGACAGGGGTGGTACGAGCAGTACTTC. Its translation: CASRLPGQGWYEQYF.

This clone has just one count. The chain couples TRBV7-3 to TRBJ2-1, with D possibly being TRBD2 (6 bases). V gave up 2 bases and J gave up 4 bases, with 9 bases separating them. CDR1 and CDR2 from the germline V gene are SGHTA and FQGTGA. The CDR3 sequence is 14 residues long. CDR3: CASSLGGLYNEQFF. In DNA form, the CDR3 reads TGTGCCAGCAGCTTAGGGGGACTGTACAATGAGCAGTTCTTC.

This chain connects TRBV10-3 to TRBJ1-5; D is uncertain. V dropped 3 bases and J dropped 3 bases, with 9 bases sitting between them. Germline V CDR1 and CDR2: ENHRY, SYGVKD. The CDR3 is 14 amino acids. In DNA, the CDR3 is TGTGCCATCAGTGAAGGGCAGCACAATCAGCCCCAGCATTTT. Protein sequence: CAISEGQHNQPQHF.

The chain joins TRBV29-1 to TRBJ2-2; D possibly corresponds to TRBD1 (6 bases). CDR1 and CDR2 (germline): SQVTM, ANQGSEA. Trimming removed 2 bases at V and 0 bases at J, with 10 bases between. The CDR3 covers 15 residues. CDR3 amino acids: CSVETDSSNTGELFF. In nucleotides, the CDR3 is TGCAGCGTTGAAACGGACAGTTCGAACACCGGGGAGCTGTTTTTT.

This chain joins TRBV15 and TRBJ2-6; D remains ambiguous. The V end was cut by 1 base, the J end by 2 bases, with 6 bases between. Looked up from germline, CDR1 is LNHNV and CDR2 is YYDKDF (reference sequence). This CDR3 comprises 15 residues. CDR3: CATSRATAGANVLTF. CDR3 in DNA: TGTGCCACCAGCAGAGCAACGGCTGGGGCCAACGTCCTGACTTTC.

V is TRBV9 and J is TRBJ2-3; the match to TRBD1 covers 7 bases. This CDR3 is built from 16 residues. The V gene's germline CDR1 is SGDLS and CDR2 YYNGEE. V shed 3 bases, J shed 2 bases, and the junction held 9 bases outside the gene matches. The CDR3 region has the DNA TGTGCCAGCAGCGAGGGGGCTCCCTCAATCACAGATACGCAGTATTTT. The encoded protein is CASSEGAPSITDTQYF.

V usage is TRBV18 and J usage is TRBJ2-7, with 12 bases lining up with TRBD1. Germline V gene sequence: CDR1 KGHSH, CDR2 LQKENI. The CDR3 is 15 residues long. The V and J ends lost 2 bases and 5 bases, in that order; junction bases with no gene match: 4. CDR3 in amino acids: CASSPSGTGGNEQYF. DNA of the CDR3: TGTGCCAGCTCACCATCCGGGACAGGGGGCAACGAGCAGTACTTC.